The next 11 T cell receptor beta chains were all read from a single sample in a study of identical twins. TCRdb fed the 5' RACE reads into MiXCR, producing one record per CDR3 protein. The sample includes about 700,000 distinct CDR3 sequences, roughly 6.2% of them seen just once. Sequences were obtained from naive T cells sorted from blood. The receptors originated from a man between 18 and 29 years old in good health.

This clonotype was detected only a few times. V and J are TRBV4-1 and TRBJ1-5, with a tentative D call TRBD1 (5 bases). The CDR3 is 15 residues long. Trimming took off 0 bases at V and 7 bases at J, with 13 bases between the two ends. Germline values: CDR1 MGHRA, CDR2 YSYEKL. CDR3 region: CASSQEQDWGQPQHF. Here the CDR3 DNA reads TGCGCCAGCAGCCAAGAACAGGACTGGGGGCAGCCCCAGCATTTT.

In nucleotides, the CDR3 is TGTGCCAGCAGCTTGTCCCCAGCCGGGGCCGGGGAGCTGTTTTTT. Its translation is CASSLSPAGAGELFF. The rearrangement links TRBV5-4 to TRBJ2-2; D is perhaps TRBD2 (5 bases). V was shortened by 1 base and J by 6 bases, with 13 bases between the two germline ends. CDR3 length equals 15 residues. The germline CDR1 and CDR2 sequences are SGHNT and YYREEE (reference sequence).

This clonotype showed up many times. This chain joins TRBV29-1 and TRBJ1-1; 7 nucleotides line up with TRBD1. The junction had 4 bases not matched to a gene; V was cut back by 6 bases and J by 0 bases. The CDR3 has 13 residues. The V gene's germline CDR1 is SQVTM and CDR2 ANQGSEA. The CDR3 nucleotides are TGCAGCGTCACCGGGACAGTGAACACTGAAGCTTTCTTT. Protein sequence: CSVTGTVNTEAFF.

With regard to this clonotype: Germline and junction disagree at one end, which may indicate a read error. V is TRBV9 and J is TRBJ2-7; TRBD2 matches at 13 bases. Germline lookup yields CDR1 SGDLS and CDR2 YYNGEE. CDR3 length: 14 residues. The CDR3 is CTSSPRLAGGEQYF. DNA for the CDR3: TGTACCAGCAGCCCGCGACTAGCGGGAGGCGAGCAGTACTTC.

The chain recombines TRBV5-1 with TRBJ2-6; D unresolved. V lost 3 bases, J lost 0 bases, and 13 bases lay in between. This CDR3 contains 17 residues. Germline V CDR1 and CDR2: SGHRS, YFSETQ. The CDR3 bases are TGCGCCAGCAGCTGGCAAACCAGGTCCTCTGGGGCCAACGTCCTGACTTTC. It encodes CASSWQTRSSGANVLTF.

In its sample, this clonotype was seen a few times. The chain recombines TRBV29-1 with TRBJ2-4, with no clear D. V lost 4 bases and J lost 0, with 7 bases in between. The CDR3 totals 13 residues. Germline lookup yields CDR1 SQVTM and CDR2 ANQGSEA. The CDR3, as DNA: TGCAGCGTTGTACCGATAGCCAAAAACATTCAGTACTTC. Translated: CSVVPIAKNIQYF.

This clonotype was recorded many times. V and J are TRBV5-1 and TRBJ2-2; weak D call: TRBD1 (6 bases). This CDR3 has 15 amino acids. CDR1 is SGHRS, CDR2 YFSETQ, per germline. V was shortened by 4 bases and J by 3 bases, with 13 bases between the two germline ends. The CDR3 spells CASSPRGTDTGELFF. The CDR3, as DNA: TGCGCCAGCAGCCCCAGGGGTACGGACACCGGGGAGCTGTTTTTT. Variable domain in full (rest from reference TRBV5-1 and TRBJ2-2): KAGVTQTPRYLIKTRGQQVTLSCSPISGHRSVSWYQQTPGQGLQFLFEYFSETQRNKGNFPGRFSGRQFSNSRSEMNVSTLELGDSALYLCASSPRGTDTGELFFGEGSRLTVL.

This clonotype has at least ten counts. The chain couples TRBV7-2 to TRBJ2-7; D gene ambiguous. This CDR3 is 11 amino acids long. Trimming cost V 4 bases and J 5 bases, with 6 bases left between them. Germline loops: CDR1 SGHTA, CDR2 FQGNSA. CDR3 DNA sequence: TGTGCCAGCAGCTCTCTTCACGAGCAGTACTTC. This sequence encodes CASSSLHEQYF.

CDR3 region: CASSTRTGPWGAFF. The CDR3 DNA is TGTGCCAGTAGTACCCGGACAGGGCCCTGGGGAGCTTTCTTT. The chain combines TRBV19 with TRBJ1-1, with 8 bases that match TRBD1. Trimming at V came to 4 bases and at J to 10 bases, leaving 11 bases not matched to a gene. CDR3 length equals 14 residues. CDR1 is LNHDA, CDR2 SQIVND, per germline (reference sequence).

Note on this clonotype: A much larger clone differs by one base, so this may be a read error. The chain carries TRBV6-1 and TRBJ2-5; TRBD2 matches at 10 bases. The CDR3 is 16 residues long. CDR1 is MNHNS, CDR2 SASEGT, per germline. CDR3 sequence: CACSKPSGRGQETQYF. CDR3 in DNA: TGTGCCTGCAGTAAACCAAGCGGGAGGGGACAAGAGACCCAGTACTTC.

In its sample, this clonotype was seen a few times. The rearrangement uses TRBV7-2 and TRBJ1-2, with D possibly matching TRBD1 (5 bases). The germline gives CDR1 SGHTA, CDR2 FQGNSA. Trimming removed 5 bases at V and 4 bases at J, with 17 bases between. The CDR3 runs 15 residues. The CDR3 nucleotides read TGTGCCAGCAGCCGGGGGGGTCAAGGGGTCTATGGCTACACCTTC. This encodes CASSRGGQGVYGYTF.